The 17 T cell receptor beta chains below come from one sample, sequenced in a study of molecular identifiers for immune sequencing clone quantification. A single record per CDR3 protein comes from TCRdb applying MiXCR to the PCR reads. In the table there are some 66,000 distinct CDR3 sequences, around 19% of which are singletons. The sequenced sample was naive CD8+ T cells from blood, with Jurkat cell RNA spiked in. The subset is: FACS-sorted CD8+CD4-CCR7+CD45RA+ naive T cells. These receptors came from a human donor in good health. Some libraries in this study had Jurkat cell RNA spiked in.

This clonotype was seen once. One base away lies a much larger clone, so this may be a sequencing read error. The V and J genes are TRBV10-1 and TRBJ2-7, with D maybe TRBD1 (8 bases). Germline V gene sequence: CDR1 WNHNN, CDR2 SYGVQD (reference sequence). The CDR3 has 12 amino acids. The CDR3 loop is CTSGDRFFGQYF. The CDR3 DNA reads as TGCACCAGCGGGGACAGGTTTTTTGGGCAGTACTTC.

This clonotype has at least ten counts. The chain joins TRBV7-2 to TRBJ2-3, with D possibly being TRBD2 (6 bases). Trimming removed 5 bases at V and 0 bases at J, with 18 bases between. CDR1 is SGHTA and CDR2 is FQGNSA in the germline V gene. The CDR3 length is 17 residues. CDR3 DNA sequence: TGTGCCAGCAGCCGGGCTCGGGAGACGGGTAGCACAGATACGCAGTATTTT. Translating it yields CASSRARETGSTDTQYF.

This clonotype was seen many times. This sequence joins TRBV20-1 and TRBJ2-1; 7 nucleotides line up with TRBD2. J was trimmed by 2 bases and V by 4 bases; bases with no gene match: 5. The V gene's germline CDR1 is DFQATT and CDR2 SNEGSKA (reference sequence). The CDR3 covers 14 residues. The CDR3 loop is CSANGDYPYNEQFF. The CDR3 DNA follows: TGCAGTGCTAACGGGGACTACCCCTACAATGAGCAGTTCTTC.

This clonotype appeared many times. The chain employs TRBV9 and TRBJ2-3; D tentatively reads TRBD1 or TRBD2 (5 bases each). With 3 bases removed from V and 1 base from J, the gap between germline ends came to 9 bases. Germline V CDR1 and CDR2: SGDLS, YYNGEE. This CDR3 comprises 14 residues. The CDR3, as DNA: TGTGCCAGCAGCGGCCGGGACCGCACAGATACGCAGTATTTT. Amino acids: CASSGRDRTDTQYF.

At least ten counts were recorded for this clonotype. The chain employs TRBV19 and TRBJ2-3; a weak D match, TRBD1 (5 bases). V gave up 5 bases and J gave up 0 bases, with 9 bases separating them. The CDR3 consists of 14 residues. Germline values: CDR1 LNHDA, CDR2 SQIVND (reference sequence). As DNA, the CDR3 is TGTGCCAGTAGTTCTTGGGGCAGCACAGATACGCAGTATTTT. This sequence encodes CASSSWGSTDTQYF.

This clonotype was counted many times. This chain's CDR3 is CASRPLGENEKLFF. CDR3 coding DNA: TGTGCCAGCAGACCCCTGGGAGAAAATGAAAAACTGTTTTTT. V gene TRBV28 combines with J gene TRBJ1-4, with D unresolved. This CDR3 contains 14 residues. Trimming shortened V by 6 bases and J by 5 bases, and 13 bases separated the two germline ends. In germline, CDR1 is MDHEN, CDR2 SYDVKM.

The chain combines TRBV12-3 or TRBV12-4 with TRBJ2-2, with 14 bases matching TRBD2. The CDR3 extends over 18 amino acids. V lost 5 bases, J lost 4 bases, and 9 bases stayed unmatched. The CDR3 DNA sequence: TGTGCCAGCAGTCCAGAGGGACTAGCGGGAGAAATCACCGGGGAGCTGTTTTTT. This sequence encodes CASSPEGLAGEITGELFF.

The sample holds many counts of this clonotype. The chain recombines TRBV20-1 with TRBJ2-1; tentative D call: TRBD2 (5 bases). This CDR3 region has 13 residues. V lost 1 base and J 10 bases, leaving 14 bases between the germline ends. Per the germline V gene, CDR1 is DFQATT and CDR2 is SNEGSKA (reference sequence). The CDR3 DNA follows: TGCAGTGCTAGAGTTGGACTCCTGGGGGAGCAGTTCTTC. This translates into CSARVGLLGEQFF.

Ten or more counts support this clonotype. The chain couples TRBV6-5 to TRBJ2-7; 8 bases fit TRBD2. V trimming: 0 bases; J trimming: 6 bases; junction bases outside the gene matches: 7. The CDR3 has 15 residues. Looked up from germline, CDR1 is MNHEY and CDR2 is SVGAGI. The CDR3 coding sequence is TGTGCCAGCAGTTACTCGACAAGCGGGAGCGGCGAGCAGTACTTC. Translated, it gives CASSYSTSGSGEQYF.

V and J are TRBV11-3 and TRBJ1-5; D not certain. Trimming left V 6 bases short and J 4 bases short, with 10 bases between. Germline V CDR1 and CDR2: SGHNT, YENEEA. The CDR3 contains 13 residues. The CDR3, as DNA: TGTGCCAGCAGTCCAGCAGCGAATCAGCCCCAGCATTTT. Its protein is CASSPAANQPQHF.

This clonotype was recorded at least ten times. This chain links TRBV19 with TRBJ2-7, with no clear D. CDR1 is LNHDA and CDR2 is SQIVND in the germline V gene (reference sequence). This CDR3 is 14 amino acids long. V was clipped by 1 base and J by 3 bases, with 10 bases between them. The CDR3 DNA follows: TGTGCCAGTAGTATAGGACATCGGAACTACGAGCAGTACTTC. Translation gives CASSIGHRNYEQYF.

This clonotype was recorded at least ten times. This rearrangement joins TRBV7-9 to TRBJ2-7; 7 bases are a match to TRBD1. Looked up from germline, CDR1 is SEHNR and CDR2 is FQNEAQ (reference sequence). V shed 3 bases and J 0 bases; nucleotides not matched to a gene: 8. The CDR3 length is 16 residues. The CDR3 coding sequence is TGTGCCAGCAGCTTGGGTAGATGGGACAGCTCCTACGAGCAGTACTTC. Translated, it gives CASSLGRWDSSYEQYF.

The chain carries TRBV27 and TRBJ1-1; possibly TRBD1 for D (5 bases). The V gene lost 6 bases and the J gene lost 2 bases, with 16 bases spanning the gap. The germline V gene has CDR1 MNHEY and CDR2 SMNVEV (reference sequence). This CDR3 is built from 15 residues. In nucleotides, the CDR3 is TGTGCCAGCAGGGCAATGGGGGGACTAAACACTGAAGCTTTCTTT. Translation gives CASRAMGGLNTEAFF.

This chain connects TRBV7-8 to TRBJ2-7; maybe TRBD2 (5 bases). Deletions cut 1 base from V and 6 bases from J, with 13 bases between. The length of the CDR3 is 14 residues. Germline assignment: CDR1 SGHVS and CDR2 FQNEAQ. The CDR3 DNA follows: TGTGCCAGCAGCTTAGGCGGTACTAGTATCGAGCAGTACTTC. This gives the protein CASSLGGTSIEQYF.

This chain connects TRBV5-1 to TRBJ2-7, with 7 bases fitting TRBD2. The V and J ends lost 6 bases and 4 bases, in that order; junction bases with no gene match: 7. The CDR3 is 13 amino acids. Germline CDR1 is SGHRS and CDR2 is YFSETQ. The CDR3 bases are TGCGCCAGCAAAGGGGCGGGACTATACGAGCAGTACTTC. Protein: CASKGAGLYEQYF.

This clonotype was observed a few times. A read error may explain this, as a much larger clone is one base away. The CDR3 DNA follows: TGTGCCAGCAGCCCCCCGGCTGTAGAGGAGCGGTTCTTC. Protein: CASSPPAVEERFF. The chain employs TRBV11-2 and TRBJ2-1, with D uncertain. The germline gives CDR1 SGHAT, CDR2 FQNNGV. The CDR3 runs 13 residues.

This clonotype was recorded only once. A much larger clonotype is one base distant, so this may be a read error. This chain links TRBV14 with TRBJ2-7, with no clear D. Germline V CDR1 and CDR2: SGHDN, FVKESK. The CDR3 contains 12 residues. The CDR3 spells CASSQDSVEQHF. The CDR3 bases are TGTGCCAGCAGCCAAGATAGTGTAGAGCAGCACTTC.